These 27 T cell receptor beta chains originate from one sample sequenced in a study of cytomegalovirus exposure and HLA in healthy donors. The study ran its PCR with 60 Vbeta and 13 Jbeta primers. Here immunoSEQ multiplex PCR was the method, and the copy in TCRdb shows in-frame clones only, minus some. The sample contains approximately 130,000 clones, approximately 80% of which appear only once. What was sequenced was PBMCs. The receptors derive from a man younger than 35 in good health and CMV-seronegative.

The chain uses TRBV6-5 and TRBJ2-1; unclear D gene. Trimming took 2 bases from V and 6 from J, leaving 5 bases between them. Germline V gene sequence: CDR1 MNHEY, CDR2 SVGAGI. The CDR3 extends over 12 amino acids. CDR3 residues: CASSYGPNEQFF. The CDR3 nucleotides read TGTGCCAGCAGTTACGGGCCCAATGAGCAGTTCTTC.

The V gene is TRBV27, the J gene TRBJ1-5; D unclear. The V end was cut by 3 bases, the J end by 6 bases, with 9 bases between. CDR3 length: 13 amino acids. Germline CDR1 reads MNHEY; CDR2 reads SMNVEV (reference sequence). The CDR3 DNA reads TGTGCCAGCAGTTTCCGGGGAGGTCAGCCCCAGCATTTT. Translation gives CASSFRGGQPQHF.

The V gene is TRBV5-4, the J gene TRBJ1-1; D unclear. V was clipped by 0 bases and J by 2 bases, with 11 bases between them. In germline, CDR1 is SGHNT, CDR2 YYREEE (reference sequence). The CDR3 runs to 15 residues. The CDR3 sequence is CASSLASQENTEAFF. DNA for the CDR3: TGTGCCAGCAGCTTGGCCAGTCAGGAAAACACTGAAGCTTTCTTT.

The chain links TRBV2 to TRBJ2-2; a possible D gene is TRBD2 (5 bases). CDR3 size: 16 residues. The germline V gene has CDR1 SNHLY and CDR2 FYNNEI. Trimming pared 3 bases from V and 0 bases from J, leaving 11 bases between. The CDR3 nucleotides read TGTGCCAGCAGTGAGGGTCGGACTGCGAACACCGGGGAGCTGTTTTTT. It is translated as CASSEGRTANTGELFF.

This clone has just a few counts. CDR3 residues: CASSALPGDRQETQYF. The CDR3 nucleotides are TGTGCCAGCAGCGCACTTCCGGGGGACAGACAAGAGACCCAGTACTTC. V and J are TRBV9 and TRBJ2-5; weak D call: TRBD1 (7 bases). Trimming removed 3 bases from V and 2 bases from J, with 17 bases in between. Germline assignment: CDR1 SGDLS and CDR2 YYNGEE. This CDR3 has 16 residues.

DNA for the CDR3: TGTGCCAGCAGCTTACAGCTTCAGGTTCCCTTAGAAGCTTTCTTT. Translated, it gives CASSLQLQVPLEAFF. V and J are TRBV13 and TRBJ1-1; D is unclear. Germline lookup yields CDR1 PRHDT and CDR2 FYEKMQ (reference sequence). The V end was cut by 2 bases, the J end by 8 bases, with 18 bases between. The length of the CDR3 is 15 residues.

The rearrangement joins TRBV7-9 to TRBJ2-1; 8 nucleotides match TRBD1. With 4 bases clipped from V and 2 bases from J, the junction kept 7 bases outside the gene matches. The V gene's germline CDR1 is SEHNR and CDR2 FQNEAQ (reference sequence). The CDR3 is 16 residues long. The CDR3 protein is CASSSPPGQAYNEQFF. In DNA, the CDR3 is TGTGCCAGCAGCTCCCCCCCGGGACAGGCCTACAATGAGCAGTTCTTC.

V and J are TRBV19 and TRBJ2-3; 9 positions match TRBD2. V shed 7 bases, J shed 5 bases, and the junction held 7 bases outside the gene matches. Germline CDR1 LNHDA, CDR2 SQIVND (reference sequence). CDR3 size: 14 residues. DNA of the CDR3: TGTGCCAGTATGGTGCGGGGGGGCCGAGATACGCAGTATTTT. It specifies CASMVRGGRDTQYF.

The rearrangement joins TRBV4-2 to TRBJ2-3; 14 bases align to TRBD2. Germline CDR1 is LGHNA and CDR2 is YNFKEQ. This CDR3 comprises 17 residues. J gave up 4 bases and V 4 bases, and 7 bases lay outside the gene matches. The CDR3 loop reads CASSRTTSGGAADTQYF. The CDR3 nucleotides read TGTGCCAGCAGCCGAACGACTAGCGGGGGGGCGGCAGATACGCAGTATTTT.

The genes are TRBV9 and TRBJ1-6, with D uncertain. Trimming left V 0 bases short and J 8 bases short, with 9 bases between. CDR3 size: 14 residues. Germline lookup yields CDR1 SGDLS and CDR2 YYNGEE. The CDR3 nucleotides read TGTGCCAGCAGCGTAGTGGGCGTGGATTCACCCCTCCACTTT. Translated, it gives CASSVVGVDSPLHF.

The genes are TRBV29-1 and TRBJ2-4; D perhaps matches TRBD2 (5 bases). There are 14 residues in the CDR3. Trimming removed 2 bases at V and 0 bases at J, with 8 bases between. Germline V gene lookup returns CDR1 SQVTM and CDR2 ANQGSEA. CDR3 coding DNA: TGCAGCGTTGAACACGGACTAGCCAAAAACATTCAGTACTTC. Its translation: CSVEHGLAKNIQYF.

The rearrangement joins TRBV5-1 to TRBJ2-1; 8 bases map to TRBD1. This CDR3 is 16 amino acids long. Trimming removed 0 bases from V and 3 bases from J; junction bases left unmatched: 5. The V gene's germline CDR1 is SGHRS and CDR2 YFSETQ. The CDR3 nucleotides read TGCGCCAGCAGCTTGGGAGGACAGGGCTTCTACAATGAGCAGTTCTTC. Translation: CASSLGGQGFYNEQFF.

This clone showed up just once. The V call is TRBV7-6, the J call TRBJ1-6; 10 nucleotides line up with TRBD1. With 4 bases clipped from V and 7 bases from J, the junction kept 4 bases outside the gene matches. The length of the CDR3 is 15 residues. Germline loops: CDR1 SGHVS, CDR2 FNYEAQ. The CDR3 protein is CASSSRTGGNSPLHF. The CDR3 DNA sequence: TGTGCCAGCAGCTCCCGGACAGGGGGGAATTCACCCCTCCACTTT.

The chain employs TRBV6-1 and TRBJ1-2; D unclear. This CDR3 contains 13 residues. Germline V gene lookup returns CDR1 MNHNS and CDR2 SASEGT. Trimming took 1 base from V and 3 from J, leaving 6 bases between them. CDR3 region: CASSEGGYYGYTF. The CDR3 DNA reads TGTGCCAGCAGTGAAGGCGGGTACTATGGCTACACCTTC.

This chain uses TRBV9 with TRBJ1-2; D is uncertain. This CDR3 comprises 14 residues. Germline V gives CDR1 SGDLS, CDR2 YYNGEE. Trimming shortened V by 0 bases and J by 2 bases, and 8 bases separated the two germline ends. The CDR3 DNA follows: TGTGCCAGCAGCGTAGGTGAGGGAAACTATGGCTACACCTTC. This gives the protein CASSVGEGNYGYTF.

The rearrangement links TRBV25-1 to TRBJ2-1; D is perhaps TRBD1 (6 bases). The length of the CDR3 is 13 residues. The V gene lost 7 bases and the J gene lost 4 bases, with 11 bases spanning the gap. Per the germline V gene, CDR1 is MGHDK and CDR2 is SYGVNS. CDR3 coding DNA: TGTGCCAGCACAGGGGTAGGGTACAATGAGCAGTTCTTC. Translating gives CASTGVGYNEQFF. Filled out from reference TRBV25-1 and TRBJ2-1, the complete variable domain reads EADIYQTPRYLVIGTGKKITLECSQTMGHDKMYWYQQDPGMELHLIHYSYGVNSTEKGDLSSESTVSRIRTEHFPLTLESARPSHTSQYLCASTGVGYNEQFFGPGTRLTVL.

The chain combines TRBV7-2 with TRBJ1-5; D gene unclear. V was clipped by 4 bases and J by 1 base, with 11 bases between them. The germline V gene has CDR1 SGHTA and CDR2 FQGNSA. The CDR3 length is 15 residues. CDR3 in DNA: TGTGCCAGCAGCTCGGGTCCTACGAGCAATCAGCCCCAGCATTTT. Amino acid sequence: CASSSGPTSNQPQHF.

The chain links TRBV10-2 to TRBJ2-5; 11 positions match TRBD2. Germline loops: CDR1 WSHSY, CDR2 SAAADI. CDR3 length: 17 amino acids. Trimming cost V 5 bases and J 5 bases; bases outside gene matches: 13. CDR3 nucleotide sequence: TGCGCCAGCAGTAAAATCCTCACCGGGACTAGCGGCGAGACCCAGTACTTC. Residues: CASSKILTGTSGETQYF.

This clone showed up just once. This chain joins TRBV12-5 and TRBJ2-7; 12 bases fit TRBD1. With V trimmed by 9 bases and J by 6 bases, 6 bases remained unmatched. This CDR3 is built from 13 residues. Germline V gene sequence: CDR1 LGHNT, CDR2 FRNRAP. CDR3 region: CASKGTGGSEQYF. The CDR3 region has the DNA TGTGCTAGCAAGGGGACAGGGGGCAGCGAGCAGTACTTC.

The chain combines TRBV27 with TRBJ2-7; D is uncertain. CDR1 and CDR2 (germline): MNHEY, SMNVEV (reference sequence). V gave up 2 bases and J gave up 2 bases, with 13 bases separating them. The CDR3 runs 15 residues. The CDR3 protein is CASSLIPFGAYEQYF. CDR3 sequence (DNA): TGTGCCAGCAGTTTAATTCCTTTTGGAGCCTACGAGCAGTACTTC.

This chain links TRBV11-2 with TRBJ2-5; 8 bases agree with TRBD1. The end of the DNA aligns better with TRBJ2-7, so the J call may be wrong. CDR1 and CDR2 (germline): SGHAT, FQNNGV. The CDR3 loop spans 14 amino acids. This chain's CDR3 is CASSLTGGTYEQYF. The CDR3 nucleotides read TGTGCCAGCAGCTTAACAGGGGGAACCTACGAGCAGTACTTC.

This rearrangement joins TRBV5-4 to TRBJ1-1; maybe TRBD1 (5 bases). V lost 2 bases and J lost 0, with 17 bases in between. This CDR3 is 17 amino acids long. The germline V gene has CDR1 SGHNT and CDR2 YYREEE (reference sequence). CDR3 bases: TGTGCCAGCAGCTTAGGACAAGGGGAACTCGTGAACACTGAAGCTTTCTTT. Amino acid sequence: CASSLGQGELVNTEAFF.

The chain combines TRBV7-8 with TRBJ1-2; perhaps TRBD1 as D (5 bases). V lost 1 base, J lost 0 bases, and 6 bases lay in between. This CDR3 is built from 14 residues. Germline V gives CDR1 SGHVS, CDR2 FQNEAQ. The CDR3 DNA sequence: TGTGCCAGCAGCTTAGGGGGGGCTAACTATGGCTACACCTTC. Residues: CASSLGGANYGYTF.

This rearrangement joins TRBV6-1 to TRBJ1-2; D call uncertain. Trimming removed 5 bases from V and 0 bases from J, with 10 bases in between. Germline V gives CDR1 MNHNS, CDR2 SASEGT. The CDR3 loop spans 14 amino acids. The DNA of the CDR3 is TGTGCCAGCAGTTCCGACGGAGCTAACTATGGCTACACCTTC. Protein: CASSSDGANYGYTF.

This sequence joins TRBV7-3 and TRBJ2-1; TRBD2 matches at 15 bases. The germline CDR1 and CDR2 sequences are SGHTA and FQGTGA. The V segment lost 5 bases and the J segment 5 bases; nucleotides outside the gene matches: 4. The CDR3 length is 16 residues. CDR3 in amino acids: CASSVGLAGGDNEQFF. The CDR3 region has the DNA TGTGCCAGCAGCGTAGGACTAGCGGGGGGGGACAATGAGCAGTTCTTC. The full variable domain, rest sourced from reference TRBV7-3 and TRBJ2-1, is GAGVSQTPSNKVTEKGKYVELRCDPISGHTALYWYRQSLGQGPEFLIYFQGTGAADDSGLPNDRFFAVRPEGSVSTLKIQRTERGDSAVYLCASSVGLAGGDNEQFFGPGTRLTVL.

The chain is built from TRBV5-4 and TRBJ1-2; D is undetermined. Germline lookup yields CDR1 SGHNT and CDR2 YYREEE (reference sequence). V was trimmed by 7 bases and J by 2 bases, leaving 9 bases between them. This CDR3 has 12 residues. The CDR3 DNA reads as TGTGCCAGCCGACGGGAAAACTATGGCTACACCTTC. Translated, it gives CASRRENYGYTF.

This rearrangement joins TRBV4-2 to TRBJ1-1, with D possibly matching TRBD1 (5 bases). V lost 4 bases and J 6 bases, leaving 15 bases between the germline ends. The CDR3 runs 14 residues. From germline, CDR1 is LGHNA and CDR2 YNFKEQ. The CDR3 sequence is CASSLTHQGSEAFF. The CDR3 bases are TGTGCCAGCAGCCTTACCCACCAGGGTTCTGAAGCTTTCTTT.